This TCR beta chain is drawn from a study of identical twins. The V segment lost 2 bases and the J segment 0 bases; nucleotides outside the gene matches: 15. CDR1 and CDR2 from the germline V gene are SGDLS and YYNGEE. This CDR3 contains 19 residues. This clonotype was counted only a few times. TCRdb re-called the 5' RACE reads with MiXCR, one entry per CDR3 protein. The sample holds about 530,000 distinct CDR3 sequences, 20% to 25% seen once. The sample was also reused in another study, on yellow fever vaccine responses in identical twins.

This chain connects TRBV9 to TRBJ2-5, with 8 bases that match TRBD2. The TCR comes from a young woman in good health. The source material was CD4+ T cells sorted from blood. CDR3 DNA sequence: TGTGCCAGCAGCGTGGCCGCTTGGGCGGGAGGTTCCAACCAAGAGACCCAGTACTTC. The encoded protein is CASSVAAWAGGSNQETQYF. Filled out from reference TRBV9 and TRBJ2-5, the complete variable domain reads DSGVTQTPKHLITATGQRVTLRCSPRSGDLSVYWYQQSLDQGLQFLIQYYNGEERAKGNILERFSAQQFPDLHSELNLSSLELGDSALYFCASSVAAWAGGSNQETQYFGPGTRLLVL.